This is a list of T cell receptor beta chains from one sample in a study of shared clonotypes between healthy human individuals. Clones were sequenced by immunoSEQ multiplex PCR, and TCRdb holds only the in-frame ones, with some missing. Of millions of clones in the sample, around nine tenths were seen once. Material: naive CD4+ T cells sorted from blood. All receptors come from a young man in good health. CDR3s include the opening cysteine and the closing phenylalanine or tryptophan. Each record gives: J gene, V gene, D gene, CDR3 length, clone size, CDR3 DNA, CDR3 protein. D genes are given only for firm matches. Size is omitted from some rows. Given values are once, few, many or a class for expanded clones.

J gene: TRBJ2-5
V gene: TRBV9
D gene: NA
CDR3 length: 16
clone size: NA
CDR3 DNA: TGTGCCAGCAGCGTAGGGAAGGTCGTCGGGTTAGAGACCCAGTACTTC
CDR3 protein: CASSVGKVVGLETQYF

J gene: TRBJ1-2
V gene: TRBV10-3
D gene: NA
CDR3 length: 14
clone size: NA
CDR3 DNA: TGTGCCATCAGTGAGAGTGGGGCTAACTATGGCTACACCTTC
CDR3 protein: CAISESGANYGYTF

J gene: TRBJ1-1
V gene: TRBV7-9
D gene: NA
CDR3 length: 14
clone size: NA
CDR3 DNA: TGTGCCAGCAGCTTAACCCCCCAGGAAACTGAAGCTTTCTTT
CDR3 protein: CASSLTPQETEAFF

J gene: TRBJ1-2
V gene: TRBV7-2
D gene: TRBD1
CDR3 length: 14
clone size: NA
CDR3 DNA: TGTGCCAGCAGCCCGGGACAGCAAAACTATGGCTACACCTTC
CDR3 protein: CASSPGQQNYGYTF

J gene: TRBJ2-6
V gene: TRBV18
D gene: NA
CDR3 length: 14
clone size: once
CDR3 DNA: TGTGCCAGCTCACCCCAGTCTGGGGCCAACGTCCTGACTTTC
CDR3 protein: CASSPQSGANVLTF

J gene: TRBJ2-5
V gene: TRBV27
D gene: NA
CDR3 length: 14
clone size: NA
CDR3 DNA: TGTGCCAGCAGCCCAGAATACACGCAAGAGACCCAGTACTTC
CDR3 protein: CASSPEYTQETQYF

J gene: TRBJ2-2
V gene: TRBV5-1
D gene: TRBD1
CDR3 length: 15
clone size: NA
CDR3 DNA: TGCGCCAGCAGCCCGGACAGGGGGAACACCGGGGAGCTGTTTTTT
CDR3 protein: CASSPDRGNTGELFF

J gene: TRBJ1-2
V gene: TRBV7-2
D gene: NA
CDR3 length: 13
clone size: NA
CDR3 DNA: TGTGCCAGCAGCGCTCACACCACCGGGGGCTACACCTTC
CDR3 protein: CASSAHTTGGYTF

J gene: TRBJ2-7
V gene: TRBV25-1
D gene: NA
CDR3 length: 11
clone size: NA
CDR3 DNA: TGTGCCAGCAGTGACTATTACGAGCAGTACTTC
CDR3 protein: CASSDYYEQYF

J gene: TRBJ1-5
V gene: TRBV1
D gene: NA
CDR3 length: 17
clone size: NA
CDR3 DNA: TGCACCAGCAGGAACGGGGACAGGGGGTTTAGCAATCAGCCCCAGCATTTT
CDR3 protein: CTSRNGDRGFSNQPQHF

J gene: TRBJ1-2
V gene: TRBV12-5
D gene: NA
CDR3 length: 15
clone size: NA
CDR3 DNA: TGTGCTAGTGGTTTACCGGGTCGGCCTAACTATGGCTACACCTTC
CDR3 protein: CASGLPGRPNYGYTF

J gene: TRBJ1-5
V gene: TRBV10-3
D gene: NA
CDR3 length: 14
clone size: NA
CDR3 DNA: TGTGCCATCAGTGACAGGAGTAGCAATCAGCCCCAGCATTTT
CDR3 protein: CAISDRSSNQPQHF

J gene: TRBJ2-2
V gene: TRBV21-1
D gene: NA
CDR3 length: 14
clone size: NA
CDR3 DNA: TGTGCCAGCTCTGAGAGCGCGAACACCGGGGAGCTGTTTTTT
CDR3 protein: CASSESANTGELFF

J gene: TRBJ1-2
V gene: TRBV5-1
D gene: NA
CDR3 length: 14
clone size: NA
CDR3 DNA: TGCGCCAGCAGCTTGGATGTGGGGGGCTATGGCTACACCTTC
CDR3 protein: CASSLDVGGYGYTF

J gene: TRBJ2-1
V gene: TRBV19
D gene: NA
CDR3 length: 13
clone size: NA
CDR3 DNA: TGTGCCAGTAAGACTCCCGGGTGGGATGAGCAGTTCTTC
CDR3 protein: CASKTPGWDEQFF

J gene: TRBJ1-1
V gene: TRBV6-4
D gene: TRBD1
CDR3 length: 11
clone size: NA
CDR3 DNA: TGTGCCGGCACAGGGGGGACTGAAGCTTTCTTT
CDR3 protein: CAGTGGTEAFF

J gene: TRBJ2-5
V gene: TRBV4-1
D gene: NA
CDR3 length: 14
clone size: NA
CDR3 DNA: TGCGCCAGCAGCCAAGTACAGGGAATAGAGACCCAGTACTTC
CDR3 protein: CASSQVQGIETQYF

J gene: TRBJ2-1
V gene: TRBV25-1
D gene: NA
CDR3 length: 13
clone size: NA
CDR3 DNA: TGTGCCATCGGGACTCAAAGTTACAATGAGCAGTTCTTC
CDR3 protein: CAIGTQSYNEQFF

J gene: TRBJ2-1
V gene: TRBV27
D gene: TRBD1
CDR3 length: 17
clone size: NA
CDR3 DNA: TGTGCCAGCAGTCCTCCCCGGACAGGGAGCTCCTACAATGAGCAGTTCTTC
CDR3 protein: CASSPPRTGSSYNEQFF

J gene: TRBJ1-2
V gene: TRBV30
D gene: TRBD1
CDR3 length: 13
clone size: NA
CDR3 DNA: TGTGCCTGGAGGAAAACAGGGGGCTCTGGCTACACCTTC
CDR3 protein: CAWRKTGGSGYTF

J gene: TRBJ1-1
V gene: TRBV6-1
D gene: NA
CDR3 length: 12
clone size: NA
CDR3 DNA: TGTGCCAGCAGTAAGACAGGCGCTGAAGCTTTCTTT
CDR3 protein: CASSKTGAEAFF

J gene: TRBJ2-5
V gene: TRBV4-2
D gene: TRBD1
CDR3 length: 16
clone size: once
CDR3 DNA: TGTGCCAGCAGCCAAGACCGACCTACAGGGGAAGAGACCCAGTACTTC
CDR3 protein: CASSQDRPTGEETQYF

J gene: TRBJ2-1
V gene: TRBV30
D gene: NA
CDR3 length: 14
clone size: NA
CDR3 DNA: TGTGCCTGGGGACAGGGAGGGTCCTACAATGAGCAGTTCTTC
CDR3 protein: CAWGQGGSYNEQFF

J gene: TRBJ2-6
V gene: TRBV5-1
D gene: TRBD1
CDR3 length: 16
clone size: NA
CDR3 DNA: TGCGCCAGCAGCGAGGACAGGGCCTCTGGGGCCAACGTCCTGACTTTC
CDR3 protein: CASSEDRASGANVLTF

J gene: TRBJ2-7
V gene: TRBV7-2
D gene: TRBD2
CDR3 length: 15
clone size: NA
CDR3 DNA: TGTGCCAGCAGCTCTGCGGGACTAGCGGGCTACGAGCAGTACTTC
CDR3 protein: CASSSAGLAGYEQYF

J gene: TRBJ2-2
V gene: TRBV6-5
D gene: NA
CDR3 length: 14
clone size: NA
CDR3 DNA: TGTGCCAGCACTCCTAGCTTCAACACCGGGGAGCTGTTTTTT
CDR3 protein: CASTPSFNTGELFF

J gene: TRBJ1-2
V gene: TRBV29-1
D gene: NA
CDR3 length: 13
clone size: NA
CDR3 DNA: TGCAGCGTGAGCGACACTGCTAACTATGGCTACACCTTC
CDR3 protein: CSVSDTANYGYTF

J gene: TRBJ1-4
V gene: TRBV18
D gene: NA
CDR3 length: 15
clone size: NA
CDR3 DNA: TGTGCCAGCTCACCAAGGAGCGCAACTAATGAAAAACTGTTTTTT
CDR3 protein: CASSPRSATNEKLFF

J gene: TRBJ1-6
V gene: TRBV27
D gene: NA
CDR3 length: 16
clone size: NA
CDR3 DNA: TGTGCCAGCAGTTTCGGACGGGAGACCCGTAATTCACCCCTCCACTTT
CDR3 protein: CASSFGRETRNSPLHF

J gene: TRBJ2-7
V gene: TRBV7-8
D gene: NA
CDR3 length: 14
clone size: NA
CDR3 DNA: TGTGCCAGCAGCTTAGTTCAGGGCAACAGCGAGCAGTACTTC
CDR3 protein: CASSLVQGNSEQYF

J gene: TRBJ2-5
V gene: TRBV7-2
D gene: TRBD2
CDR3 length: 16
clone size: NA
CDR3 DNA: TGTGCCAGCAGCTTAGGACTAGCGGGGGGACAAGAGACCCAGTACTTC
CDR3 protein: CASSLGLAGGQETQYF

J gene: TRBJ1-1
V gene: TRBV4-1
D gene: NA
CDR3 length: 16
clone size: NA
CDR3 DNA: TGCGCCAGCAGCCAAGGCATAACCAAGGGAGACACTGAAGCTTTCTTT
CDR3 protein: CASSQGITKGDTEAFF

J gene: TRBJ2-2
V gene: TRBV6-1
D gene: NA
CDR3 length: 15
clone size: NA
CDR3 DNA: TGTGCCACCTCTTTAAGAGGGTTGGGCACCGGGGAGCTGTTTTTT
CDR3 protein: CATSLRGLGTGELFF

J gene: TRBJ2-2
V gene: TRBV29-1
D gene: TRBD2
CDR3 length: 14
clone size: NA
CDR3 DNA: TGCAGCGTTGAACCGGGACTAGGAACCGGGGAGCTGTTTTTT
CDR3 protein: CSVEPGLGTGELFF

J gene: TRBJ2-7
V gene: TRBV6-5
D gene: NA
CDR3 length: 14
clone size: NA
CDR3 DNA: TGTGCCAGCACCGAGGGAGGAAGACCCCACGAGCAGTACTTC
CDR3 protein: CASTEGGRPHEQYF

J gene: TRBJ1-1
V gene: TRBV5-1
D gene: TRBD1
CDR3 length: 16
clone size: NA
CDR3 DNA: TGCGCCAGCAGCTTGGAGGGACAGGGGGCGGGGAATGAAGCTTTCTTT
CDR3 protein: CASSLEGQGAGNEAFF

J gene: TRBJ2-7
V gene: TRBV27
D gene: TRBD1
CDR3 length: 14
clone size: NA
CDR3 DNA: TGTGCCAGCAGCACCTTGGGCAGGGGGTCCGAGCAGTACTTC
CDR3 protein: CASSTLGRGSEQYF

J gene: TRBJ1-1
V gene: TRBV10-3
D gene: TRBD1
CDR3 length: 15
clone size: NA
CDR3 DNA: TGTGCCATCAGTGACTACAGGGGAGCGGACACTGAAGCTTTCTTT
CDR3 protein: CAISDYRGADTEAFF

J gene: TRBJ1-1
V gene: TRBV9
D gene: TRBD1
CDR3 length: 14
clone size: NA
CDR3 DNA: TGTGCCAGCAGCGTAGGCACAGGGGGGACTGAAGCTTTCTTT
CDR3 protein: CASSVGTGGTEAFF

J gene: TRBJ2-1
V gene: TRBV6-5
D gene: TRBD2
CDR3 length: 15
clone size: NA
CDR3 DNA: TGTGCCAGCAGTCCCCTAGCGGGGGTCGGCAATGAGCAGTTCTTC
CDR3 protein: CASSPLAGVGNEQFF

J gene: TRBJ1-4
V gene: TRBV7-9
D gene: NA
CDR3 length: 14
clone size: NA
CDR3 DNA: TGTGCCAGCAGCTTCGGGGCGTCTAATGAAAAACTGTTTTTT
CDR3 protein: CASSFGASNEKLFF

J gene: TRBJ1-6
V gene: TRBV6-1
D gene: NA
CDR3 length: 14
clone size: NA
CDR3 DNA: TGTGCCAGCAGTGAACGGAGCTATAATTCACCCCTCCACTTT
CDR3 protein: CASSERSYNSPLHF

J gene: TRBJ2-7
V gene: TRBV10-3
D gene: NA
CDR3 length: 13
clone size: NA
CDR3 DNA: TGTGCCATCAGTGACGGGGCCCCCTACGAGCAGTACTTC
CDR3 protein: CAISDGAPYEQYF